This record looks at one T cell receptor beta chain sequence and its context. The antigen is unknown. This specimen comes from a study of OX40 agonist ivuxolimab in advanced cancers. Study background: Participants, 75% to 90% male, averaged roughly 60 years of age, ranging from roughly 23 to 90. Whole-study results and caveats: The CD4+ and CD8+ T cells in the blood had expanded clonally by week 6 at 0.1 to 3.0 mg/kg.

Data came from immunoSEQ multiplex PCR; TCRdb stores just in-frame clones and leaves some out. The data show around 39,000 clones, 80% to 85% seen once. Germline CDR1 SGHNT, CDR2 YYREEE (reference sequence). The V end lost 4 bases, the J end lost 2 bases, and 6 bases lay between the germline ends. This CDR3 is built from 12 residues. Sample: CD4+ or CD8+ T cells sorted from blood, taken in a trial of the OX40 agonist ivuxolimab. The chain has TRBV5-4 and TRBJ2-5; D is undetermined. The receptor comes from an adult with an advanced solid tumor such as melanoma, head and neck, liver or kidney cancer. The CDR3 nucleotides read TGTGCCAGCAGCATTCCTCAAGAGACCCAGTACTTC. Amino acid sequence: CASSIPQETQYF. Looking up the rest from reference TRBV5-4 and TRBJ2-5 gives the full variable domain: ETGVTQSPTHLIKTRGQQVTLRCSSQSGHNTVSWYQQALGQGPQFIFQYYREEENGRGNFPPRFSGLQFPNYSSELNVNALELDDSALYLCASSIPQETQYFGPGTRLLVL.